A single sample gave rise to the 6 T cell receptor beta chains below, sequenced in a study of CD8+ T cells in alopecia areata. Extraction and reverse transcription of RNA yielded cDNA as the sequencing template. The assay was immunoSEQ multiplex PCR, and TCRdb's table has in-frame clones only and misses some. Among some 150,000 clones listed, roughly 86% were seen once. Treatment meaning: oral pan-JAK inhibitor, 5-10 mg twice daily. Source: CD8+ T cells sorted from blood, taken at week 4, from a patient treated with tofacitinib. The source of these receptors is a human donor with alopecia areata.

The rearrangement uses TRBV7-6 and TRBJ2-1; D remains unclear. The germline CDR1 and CDR2 sequences are SGHVS and FNYEAQ. V lost 2 bases, J lost 12 bases, and 11 bases lay in between. The CDR3 runs 12 residues. CDR3 DNA: TGTGCCAGCAGCTTATCTGGCCCGGTGCAGTTCTTC. Its translation is CASSLSGPVQFF.

This clone was observed a handful of times. V usage is TRBV2 and J usage is TRBJ2-7; D unresolved. The V end was cut by 6 bases, the J end by 2 bases, with 5 bases between. Germline CDR1 reads SNHLY; CDR2 reads FYNNEI. The CDR3 is 11 amino acids. In DNA, the CDR3 is TGTGCCAGCAGAGACGCCTACGAGCAGTACTTC. Translating it yields CASRDAYEQYF.

The genes are TRBV7-9 and TRBJ2-3; D call uncertain. Trimming shortened V by 5 bases and J by 0 bases, and 9 bases separated the two germline ends. The V gene's germline CDR1 is SEHNR and CDR2 FQNEAQ (reference sequence). CDR3 length: 14 residues. The CDR3 nucleotides read TGTGCCAGCAGCGGGCGCCCGAGCACAGATACGCAGTATTTT. Translating gives CASSGRPSTDTQYF.

The CDR3 DNA sequence: TGCAGCGTTGACACTCTCCAAGCTTTCTTT. It encodes CSVDTLQAFF. The V call is TRBV29-1, the J call TRBJ1-1, with no clear D. The germline V gene encodes CDR1 SQVTM and CDR2 ANQGSEA. V was trimmed by 3 bases and J by 9 bases, leaving 8 bases between them. CDR3 length: 10 residues.

Only a few counts were recorded for this clone. CDR3 coding DNA: TGCAGCGCCCTGGAAGGGGAGCAGTTCTTC. Translation: CSALEGEQFF. The chain is built from TRBV29-1 and TRBJ2-1; D not resolved. V was shortened by 7 bases and J by 10 bases, with 11 bases between the two germline ends. Germline V gene lookup returns CDR1 SQVTM and CDR2 ANQGSEA. This CDR3 region has 10 residues.

J is TRBJ2-7 and V is TRBV4-1; D is perhaps TRBD2 (5 bases). The ends were cut back, 4 bases at V and 0 bases at J, with 7 bases in the middle. The V gene's germline CDR1 is MGHRA and CDR2 YSYEKL. CDR3 length: 13 amino acids. Here the CDR3 reads CASSPGVSYEQYF. The DNA for the CDR3 is TGCGCCAGCAGCCCCGGGGTCTCCTACGAGCAGTACTTC.